Listed below are T cell receptor beta chains from one sample, sequenced in a study of shared clonotypes between healthy human individuals. TCRdb's copy holds only in-frame clones and misses some; the assay was immunoSEQ multiplex PCR. Seen here are about 470,000 clones, roughly 83% observed once, and the top ten hold roughly 13%. Material for sequencing was PBMCs. The receptors derive from a woman between 40 and 55 years old in good health. Some clones in this sample may be carry-over from other donors' samples. Each CDR3 is given with its conserved first and last residue. Fields, in order: clone size, D gene, CDR3 length, V gene, J gene, CDR3 protein, CDR3 DNA. D genes are given only for firm matches. Where a row states a size, it is once, few, many or the class of an expanded clone; other rows omit it.

abundance: NA
d_gene: NA
len: 16
v_gene: TRBV27
j_gene: TRBJ2-7
CDR3aa: CASSLSFVRAGDEQYF
CDR3nt: TGTGCCAGCAGTTTATCGTTTGTCCGGGCGGGCGACGAGCAGTACTTC

abundance: NA
d_gene: TRBD1
len: 14
v_gene: TRBV19
j_gene: TRBJ1-1
CDR3aa: CASSIRGGYTEAFF
CDR3nt: TGTGCCAGTAGTATTCGAGGGGGCTACACTGAAGCTTTCTTT

abundance: NA
d_gene: NA
len: 12
v_gene: TRBV6-1
j_gene: TRBJ1-2
CDR3aa: CASRLGGYGYTF
CDR3nt: TGTGCCAGCAGGCTAGGGGGCTATGGCTACACCTTC

abundance: NA
d_gene: TRBD2
len: 16
v_gene: TRBV19
j_gene: TRBJ2-3
CDR3aa: CASSIALAGGADTQYF
CDR3nt: TGTGCCAGTAGTATAGCCCTAGCGGGAGGCGCAGATACGCAGTATTTT

abundance: NA
d_gene: NA
len: 14
v_gene: TRBV28
j_gene: TRBJ2-1
CDR3aa: CASSGSRDYNEQFF
CDR3nt: TGTGCCAGCAGTGGCTCCCGGGACTACAATGAGCAGTTCTTC

abundance: NA
d_gene: NA
len: 12
v_gene: TRBV10-3
j_gene: TRBJ1-4
CDR3aa: CAISGNNEKLFF
CDR3nt: TGTGCCATCAGTGGGAATAATGAAAAACTGTTTTTT

abundance: few
d_gene: TRBD1
len: 16
v_gene: TRBV30
j_gene: TRBJ2-3
CDR3aa: CAWSGMDRVTTDTQYF
CDR3nt: TGTGCCTGGAGCGGAATGGACAGGGTTACCACAGATACGCAGTATTTT

abundance: once
d_gene: NA
len: 15
v_gene: TRBV28
j_gene: TRBJ2-1
CDR3aa: CASRARAQFFNEQFF
CDR3nt: TGTGCCAGCAGGGCCAGGGCACAATTCTTCAATGAGCAGTTCTTC

abundance: NA
d_gene: NA
len: 15
v_gene: TRBV6-5
j_gene: TRBJ2-7
CDR3aa: CASSRAVGRGYEQYF
CDR3nt: TGTGCCAGCAGTAGGGCCGTGGGGCGCGGATACGAGCAGTACTTC

abundance: NA
d_gene: NA
len: 15
v_gene: TRBV11-2
j_gene: TRBJ2-3
CDR3aa: CASSTGGLSTDTQYF
CDR3nt: TGTGCCAGCAGCACCGGGGGTTTGAGCACAGATACGCAGTATTTT

abundance: NA
d_gene: NA
len: 15
v_gene: TRBV28
j_gene: TRBJ2-6
CDR3aa: CASSLPGTGANVLTF
CDR3nt: TGTGCCAGCAGTTTGCCAGGGACTGGGGCCAACGTCCTGACTTTC

abundance: NA
d_gene: NA
len: 16
v_gene: TRBV6-6
j_gene: TRBJ2-5
CDR3aa: CASSYLRAGHQETQYF
CDR3nt: TGTGCCAGCAGTTACCTAAGGGCAGGCCACCAAGAGACCCAGTACTTC

abundance: NA
d_gene: NA
len: 14
v_gene: TRBV29-1
j_gene: TRBJ2-7
CDR3aa: CSVAGPGASYEQYF
CDR3nt: TGCAGCGTCGCCGGGCCGGGGGCCAGTTACGAGCAGTACTTC

abundance: NA
d_gene: NA
len: 15
v_gene: TRBV4-3
j_gene: TRBJ2-2
CDR3aa: CASSQERGTTGELFF
CDR3nt: TGCGCCAGCAGCCAAGAGAGAGGGACGACCGGGGAGCTGTTTTTT

abundance: NA
d_gene: NA
len: 15
v_gene: TRBV5-8
j_gene: TRBJ2-1
CDR3aa: CASSLGSGALDEQFF
CDR3nt: TGTGCCAGCAGCTTGGGGAGCGGAGCCTTAGATGAGCAGTTCTTC

abundance: few
d_gene: NA
len: 17
v_gene: TRBV10-3
j_gene: TRBJ1-3
CDR3aa: CAISESQAGKSGNTIYF
CDR3nt: TGTGCCATCAGTGAGTCCCAAGCAGGGAAGTCTGGAAACACCATATATTTT

abundance: NA
d_gene: NA
len: 15
v_gene: TRBV9
j_gene: TRBJ2-1
CDR3aa: CASSVMGGTYNEQFF
CDR3nt: TGTGCCAGCAGCGTAATGGGAGGCACCTACAATGAGCAGTTCTTC

abundance: NA
d_gene: NA
len: 15
v_gene: TRBV11-3
j_gene: TRBJ2-1
CDR3aa: CASSPSASGGGEQFF
CDR3nt: TGTGCCAGCAGCCCTAGTGCTAGCGGAGGGGGTGAGCAGTTCTTC

abundance: few
d_gene: NA
len: 12
v_gene: TRBV25-1
j_gene: TRBJ2-5
CDR3aa: CASSTVGETQYF
CDR3nt: TGTGCCAGCAGTACCGTCGGGGAGACCCAGTACTTC

abundance: NA
d_gene: NA
len: 17
v_gene: TRBV11-2
j_gene: TRBJ1-3
CDR3aa: CASSPKPRTSSGNTIYF
CDR3nt: TGTGCCAGCAGCCCCAAACCCAGGACAAGCTCTGGAAACACCATATATTTT

abundance: NA
d_gene: NA
len: 14
v_gene: TRBV30
j_gene: TRBJ1-2
CDR3aa: CAWSVPGRDYGYTF
CDR3nt: TGTGCCTGGAGTGTACCAGGGCGGGACTATGGCTACACCTTC

abundance: few
d_gene: NA
len: 16
v_gene: TRBV9
j_gene: TRBJ2-1
CDR3aa: CASSADENYSYNEQFF
CDR3nt: TGTGCCAGCAGCGCCGACGAGAATTACTCCTACAATGAGCAGTTCTTC

abundance: NA
d_gene: NA
len: 14
v_gene: TRBV28
j_gene: TRBJ2-7
CDR3aa: CASSPPGTSIQQYF
CDR3nt: TGTGCCAGCAGTCCTCCCGGGACATCGATCCAGCAGTACTTC

abundance: NA
d_gene: NA
len: 14
v_gene: TRBV10-2
j_gene: TRBJ2-7
CDR3aa: CASTRRHPLYEQYF
CDR3nt: TGCGCCAGCACCCGCAGACACCCTTTGTACGAGCAGTACTTC

abundance: few
d_gene: TRBD1
len: 15
v_gene: TRBV28
j_gene: TRBJ2-7
CDR3aa: CASSSEHRGSYEQYF
CDR3nt: TGTGCCAGCAGTTCCGAGCACAGGGGTTCCTACGAGCAGTACTTC

abundance: NA
d_gene: TRBD2
len: 15
v_gene: TRBV7-9
j_gene: TRBJ2-1
CDR3aa: CASSTSGRSYNEQFF
CDR3nt: TGTGCCAGCAGCACTAGCGGGAGGTCCTACAATGAGCAGTTCTTC

abundance: once
d_gene: NA
len: 13
v_gene: TRBV6-1
j_gene: TRBJ1-1
CDR3aa: CASSGRGDTEAFF
CDR3nt: TGTGCCAGCAGTGGTAGGGGGGACACTGAAGCTTTCTTT

abundance: NA
d_gene: TRBD1
len: 14
v_gene: TRBV19
j_gene: TRBJ2-7
CDR3aa: CASSLRTGGSEQYF
CDR3nt: TGTGCCAGTAGTCTCAGGACAGGGGGGAGCGAGCAGTACTTC

abundance: NA
d_gene: NA
len: 15
v_gene: TRBV28
j_gene: TRBJ2-1
CDR3aa: CASSDLDGAHNEQFF
CDR3nt: TGTGCCAGCAGTGACCTAGATGGGGCCCACAATGAGCAGTTCTTC

abundance: NA
d_gene: NA
len: 14
v_gene: TRBV7-9
j_gene: TRBJ2-5
CDR3aa: CASSAGSSQETQYF
CDR3nt: TGTGCCAGCAGCGCAGGGAGCTCACAAGAGACCCAGTACTTC

abundance: NA
d_gene: NA
len: 15
v_gene: TRBV4-2
j_gene: TRBJ1-1
CDR3aa: CASSLGGSMNTEAFF
CDR3nt: TGTGCCAGCAGCTTGGGGGGCAGCATGAACACTGAAGCTTTCTTT

abundance: NA
d_gene: TRBD2
len: 18
v_gene: TRBV4-2
j_gene: TRBJ2-3
CDR3aa: CASSRFLGGGGYTDTQYF
CDR3nt: TGTGCCAGCAGCCGATTCCTGGGGGGGGGAGGCTACACAGATACGCAGTATTTT

abundance: NA
d_gene: NA
len: 16
v_gene: TRBV7-8
j_gene: TRBJ2-7
CDR3aa: CASSLRREGAIYEQYF
CDR3nt: TGTGCCAGCAGCCTACGTCGGGAGGGGGCGATCTACGAGCAGTACTTC

abundance: few
d_gene: TRBD1
len: 16
v_gene: TRBV7-9
j_gene: TRBJ1-1
CDR3aa: CASSPDRVAGGTEAFF
CDR3nt: TGTGCCAGCAGCCCCGACAGGGTGGCGGGGGGCACTGAAGCTTTCTTT

abundance: NA
d_gene: TRBD1
len: 15
v_gene: TRBV7-6
j_gene: TRBJ2-5
CDR3aa: CASSSGGQGLETQYF
CDR3nt: TGTGCCAGCAGCTCAGGGGGCCAGGGGCTAGAGACCCAGTACTTC

abundance: once
d_gene: TRBD1
len: 16
v_gene: TRBV6-1
j_gene: TRBJ2-3
CDR3aa: CASSGTGTGSTDTQYF
CDR3nt: TGTGCCAGCAGTGGAACCGGGACAGGGAGCACAGATACGCAGTATTTT

abundance: few
d_gene: TRBD2
len: 17
v_gene: TRBV7-7
j_gene: TRBJ2-2
CDR3aa: CASSPRSGLGAVGELFF
CDR3nt: TGTGCTAGCAGCCCTCGGTCAGGACTAGGGGCAGTCGGGGAGCTGTTTTTT

abundance: NA
d_gene: NA
len: 15
v_gene: TRBV5-6
j_gene: TRBJ2-3
CDR3aa: CASSPPQRSTDTQYF
CDR3nt: TGTGCCAGCAGCCCTCCCCAGCGGAGCACAGATACGCAGTATTTT

abundance: NA
d_gene: NA
len: 16
v_gene: TRBV6-5
j_gene: TRBJ2-7
CDR3aa: CASSYSSRGPSYEQYF
CDR3nt: TGTGCCAGCAGTTACTCGAGTCGGGGGCCCTCCTACGAGCAGTACTTC

abundance: NA
d_gene: TRBD2
len: 16
v_gene: TRBV29-1
j_gene: TRBJ2-3
CDR3aa: CSVEGSSGWSTDTQYF
CDR3nt: TGCAGCGTTGAAGGATCTAGCGGGTGGAGCACAGATACGCAGTATTTT

abundance: NA
d_gene: NA
len: 13
v_gene: TRBV9
j_gene: TRBJ1-1
CDR3aa: CASRDQFNTEAFF
CDR3nt: TGTGCCAGCAGGGATCAATTCAACACTGAAGCTTTCTTT

abundance: few
d_gene: TRBD1
len: 14
v_gene: TRBV6-5
j_gene: TRBJ1-4
CDR3aa: CASSSQGAVEKLFF
CDR3nt: TGTGCCAGCAGTTCACAGGGGGCGGTGGAAAAACTGTTTTTT

abundance: NA
d_gene: NA
len: 14
v_gene: TRBV27
j_gene: TRBJ2-7
CDR3aa: CASSFWGSSYEQYF
CDR3nt: TGTGCCAGCAGTTTTTGGGGGAGCTCCTACGAGCAGTACTTC

abundance: few
d_gene: TRBD2
len: 14
v_gene: TRBV9
j_gene: TRBJ2-7
CDR3aa: CASSVTSGNREQYF
CDR3nt: TGTGCCAGCAGCGTGACTAGCGGGAATCGCGAGCAGTACTTC

abundance: NA
d_gene: NA
len: 15
v_gene: TRBV18
j_gene: TRBJ1-1
CDR3aa: CASSPRPQRNTEAFF
CDR3nt: TGTGCCAGCTCACCTCGGCCACAGCGGAACACTGAAGCTTTCTTT

abundance: NA
d_gene: NA
len: 13
v_gene: TRBV11-3
j_gene: TRBJ2-1
CDR3aa: CASSLFRSGEQFF
CDR3nt: TGTGCCAGCAGCTTGTTTAGGTCAGGTGAGCAGTTCTTC

abundance: once
d_gene: TRBD2
len: 15
v_gene: TRBV5-6
j_gene: TRBJ2-3
CDR3aa: CASSSGRGVTDTQYF
CDR3nt: TGTGCCAGCAGCTCCGGGAGGGGCGTCACAGATACGCAGTATTTT

abundance: NA
d_gene: NA
len: 15
v_gene: TRBV7-8
j_gene: TRBJ2-3
CDR3aa: CASSPMFQATDTQYF
CDR3nt: TGTGCCAGCAGCCCCATGTTTCAAGCCACAGATACGCAGTATTTT

abundance: NA
d_gene: TRBD2
len: 14
v_gene: TRBV2
j_gene: TRBJ2-3
CDR3aa: CASRAGESTDTQYF
CDR3nt: TGTGCCAGCAGAGCGGGAGAGTCGACAGATACGCAGTATTTT

abundance: NA
d_gene: NA
len: 15
v_gene: TRBV7-2
j_gene: TRBJ1-1
CDR3aa: CASRTSGTSYTEAFF
CDR3nt: TGTGCCAGCAGAACCTCCGGGACAAGCTACACTGAAGCTTTCTTT

abundance: NA
d_gene: TRBD1
len: 14
v_gene: TRBV6-5
j_gene: TRBJ1-2
CDR3aa: CASRDPGQTYGYTF
CDR3nt: TGTGCCAGCAGGGACCCGGGACAGACCTATGGCTACACCTTC

abundance: NA
d_gene: NA
len: 15
v_gene: TRBV13
j_gene: TRBJ1-3
CDR3aa: CASSSDGSSGNTIYF
CDR3nt: TGTGCCAGCAGCTCGGACGGTAGCTCTGGAAACACCATATATTTT